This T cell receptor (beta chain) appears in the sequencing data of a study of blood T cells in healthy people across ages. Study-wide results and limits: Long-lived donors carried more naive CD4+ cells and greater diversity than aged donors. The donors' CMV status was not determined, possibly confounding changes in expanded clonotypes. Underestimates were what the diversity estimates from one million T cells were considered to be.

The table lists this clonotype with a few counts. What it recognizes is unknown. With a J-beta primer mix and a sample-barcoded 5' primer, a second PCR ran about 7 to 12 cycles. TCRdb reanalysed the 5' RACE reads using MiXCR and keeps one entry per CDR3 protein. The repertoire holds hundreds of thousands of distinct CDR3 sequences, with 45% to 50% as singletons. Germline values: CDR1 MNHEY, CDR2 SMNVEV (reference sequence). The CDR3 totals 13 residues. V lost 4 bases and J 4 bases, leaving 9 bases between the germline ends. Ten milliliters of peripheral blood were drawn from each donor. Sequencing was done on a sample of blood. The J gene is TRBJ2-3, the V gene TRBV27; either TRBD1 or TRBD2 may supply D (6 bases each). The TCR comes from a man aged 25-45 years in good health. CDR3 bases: TGTGCCAGCAGTTCGGGGGCCCCAGATACGCAGTATTTT. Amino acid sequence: CASSSGAPDTQYF.